The 28 T cell receptor beta chains below all came from one sample that was sequenced in a study of T-cell memory formation after mild COVID-19. TCRdb recomputed calls from the 5' RACE reads with MiXCR, one row per CDR3 protein. The data contain about 140,000 distinct CDR3 sequences, 6% to 7% of them seen just once; the ten biggest clones take up 2% to 2.5%. Material: PBMCs or a T cell subset sorted from them (not recorded which). These receptors were taken from an adult woman who had mild COVID-19 (a few samples of this study predate the infection). Cell type and time point are not known.

J is TRBJ2-2 and V is TRBV18, with D perhaps TRBD1 (6 bases). Germline V CDR1 and CDR2: KGHSH, LQKENI. The CDR3 extends over 13 amino acids. Trimming left V 8 bases short and J 1 base short, with 8 bases between. The CDR3 bases are TGTGCCAGCAAACAGGGGAACACCGGGGAGCTGTTTTTT. Translating it yields CASKQGNTGELFF. Using reference TRBV18 and TRBJ2-2 for the parts outside the CDR3, the full variable domain is NAGVMQNPRHLVRRRGQEARLRCSPMKGHSHVYWYRQLPEEGLKFMVYLQKENIIDESGMPKERFSAEFPKEGPSILRIQQVVRGDSAAYFCASKQGNTGELFFGEGSRLTVL.

This clonotype has at least ten counts. The chain recombines TRBV7-6 with TRBJ2-1; TRBD2 is a possible D gene (6 bases). V was cut by 1 base and J by 2 bases, with 18 bases left in between. Germline CDR1 is SGHVS and CDR2 is FNYEAQ. The CDR3 contains 18 residues. CDR3 nucleotide sequence: TGTGCCAGCAGCTTAGATGGCGGGATTACCGGGGCCTACAATGAGCAGTTCTTC. It specifies CASSLDGGITGAYNEQFF.

Ten or more counts support this clonotype. The V call is TRBV18, the J call TRBJ2-1; perhaps D is TRBD1 or TRBD2 (6 bases each). V shed 3 bases and J shed 7 bases, with 16 bases lying between them. The CDR3 is made up of 15 amino acids. The germline gives CDR1 KGHSH, CDR2 LQKENI. The CDR3 sequence: CASSPTGGGLNEQFF. The CDR3 nucleotides read TGTGCCAGCTCACCCACCGGTGGGGGGCTTAATGAGCAGTTCTTC.

This clonotype showed up just a few times. CDR3 sequence (DNA): TGTGCCAGCAGCTTAGGTAGTTTCTACAATGAGCAGTTCTTC. It yields the protein CASSLGSFYNEQFF. This chain connects TRBV11-3 to TRBJ2-1, with D uncertain. The CDR3 is 14 residues long. CDR1 is SGHNT and CDR2 is YENEEA in the germline V gene. V was pared by 1 base and J by 3 bases, with 7 bases between.

The table lists this clonotype with a few counts. The rearrangement joins TRBV29-1 to TRBJ2-7, with D maybe TRBD2 (7 bases). Trimming removed 6 bases from V and 3 bases from J, with 21 bases in between. Germline CDR1 reads SQVTM; CDR2 reads ANQGSEA. CDR3 length: 15 residues. The CDR3 DNA reads as TGCAGCGTGAGGTACGGGGGGCGCAGGGACTACGAGCAGTACTTC. Its translation is CSVRYGGRRDYEQYF.

This clonotype was seen repeatedly, ten times or more. This rearrangement joins TRBV9 to TRBJ1-5; D is possibly TRBD1 (5 bases). CDR1 is SGDLS, CDR2 YYNGEE, per germline. The CDR3 length is 15 residues. Trimming removed 2 bases from V and 2 bases from J, with 11 bases in between. The CDR3 sequence is CASSVGELGNQPQHF. CDR3 in DNA: TGTGCCAGCAGCGTGGGGGAATTGGGCAATCAGCCCCAGCATTTT. Full variable domain (remainder filled in from reference TRBV9 and TRBJ1-5): DSGVTQTPKHLITATGQRVTLRCSPRSGDLSVYWYQQSLDQGLQFLIQYYNGEERAKGNILERFSAQQFPDLHSELNLSSLELGDSALYFCASSVGELGNQPQHFGDGTRLSIL.

V is TRBV6-6 and J is TRBJ2-3, with D possibly TRBD1 on 5 matching bases. Germline V gene data show CDR1 as MNHNY and CDR2 as SVGAGI (reference sequence). V lost 6 bases and J 7 bases, leaving 11 bases between the germline ends. The length of the CDR3 is 12 residues. The CDR3 sequence is CASRKGENTQYF. The CDR3 DNA follows: TGTGCCAGCAGAAAAGGGGAAAATACGCAGTATTTT.

The chain uses TRBV12-3 or TRBV12-4 and TRBJ2-7; the match to TRBD1 covers 7 bases. This CDR3 comprises 13 residues. Losses at the gene ends were 6 bases for V and 3 bases for J; bases not matched to a gene: 5. CDR3 sequence (DNA): TGTGCCAGCAGCCGGGACAGCAACTACGAGCAGTACTTC. Translating gives CASSRDSNYEQYF.

This clonotype was seen many times. The rearrangement uses TRBV5-1 and TRBJ2-7; TRBD1 matches 9 bases. Trimming cost V 3 bases and J 6 bases; bases outside gene matches: 13. Germline V gene lookup returns CDR1 SGHRS and CDR2 YFSETQ. CDR3 size: 16 residues. The CDR3 region is CASSSGAKQGASEQYF. CDR3 bases: TGCGCCAGCAGCTCTGGAGCCAAACAGGGGGCGAGCGAGCAGTACTTC.

The gene calls are TRBV5-5 and TRBJ2-5, with TRBD2 as a possible D gene (6 bases). Germline lookup yields CDR1 SGHKS and CDR2 YYEKEE (reference sequence). Trimming took 2 bases from V and 5 from J, leaving 10 bases between them. CDR3 size: 13 residues. The CDR3 nucleotides read TGTGCCAGCAGCTTTCGGGGGAGGGAGACCCAGTACTTC. It codes for CASSFRGRETQYF.

This chain's CDR3 is CASSSGTANEKLFF. DNA for the CDR3: TGTGCCAGCAGTTCCGGGACAGCTAATGAAAAACTGTTTTTT. This chain uses TRBV11-2 with TRBJ1-4, with 7 bases lining up with TRBD1. The CDR3 has 14 amino acids. Trimming removed 6 bases from V and 3 bases from J; junction bases left unmatched: 4. Germline V CDR1 and CDR2: SGHAT, FQNNGV.

This clonotype has only a few counts. This rearrangement joins TRBV6-6 to TRBJ2-7; TRBD2 matches at 9 bases. This CDR3 has 15 residues. Per germline, CDR1 MNHNY and CDR2 SVGAGI (reference sequence). The trim removed 4 bases at V and 2 bases at J, leaving 6 bases unmatched. CDR3 loop: CASSSQTSGTYEQYF. The CDR3 DNA sequence: TGTGCCAGCAGTTCCCAGACTAGCGGTACCTACGAGCAGTACTTC.

Worth noting for this clonotype: Possible read error: a much larger clone is one base away. This sequence joins TRBV3-1 and TRBJ1-1; D is perhaps TRBD1 (5 bases). Between the trimmed V and J ends, which lost 4 bases and 4 bases, there was a span of 13 bases. This CDR3 is 14 amino acids long. Per the germline V gene, CDR1 is LGHDT and CDR2 is YNNKEL (reference sequence). CDR3 loop: CASSPSGPTTEAFF. The DNA of the CDR3 is TGTGCCAGCAGCCCGTCAGGGCCTACCACTGAAGCTTTCTTT.

This clonotype was seen at least ten times. The rearrangement links TRBV29-1 to TRBJ2-5, with 9 bases matching TRBD2. There are 14 residues in the CDR3. The germline CDR1 and CDR2 sequences are SQVTM and ANQGSEA. Germline trimming cut 6 bases from V and 2 bases from J; bases unmatched to any gene: 7. CDR3 DNA: TGCAGCGTCGTGACTAGCGGAGAACAAGAGACCCAGTACTTC. Encoded protein: CSVVTSGEQETQYF.

The chain is built from TRBV7-2 and TRBJ1-5, with D unresolved. Per the germline V gene, CDR1 is SGHTA and CDR2 is FQGNSA. CDR3 length: 14 amino acids. V was clipped by 1 base and J by 4 bases, with 8 bases between them. The DNA of the CDR3 is TGTGCCAGCAGCTTAGACAGCTTTAATCAGCCCCAGCATTTT. Translation: CASSLDSFNQPQHF.

This clonotype is judged medium-sized. This sequence joins TRBV12-3 or TRBV12-4 and TRBJ2-1, with 7 bases aligning to TRBD2. This CDR3 has 14 residues. The ends lost 7 bases at V and 8 bases at J; junction bases unmatched: 11. As DNA, the CDR3 is TGTGCCAGCACCCACCCGGGACTAAGCCATGAGCAGTTCTTC. Translation gives CASTHPGLSHEQFF.

With respect to this clonotype: This may arise from a read error, as a much more abundant clone is one base away. The V gene is TRBV10-3, the J gene TRBJ2-5; D ambiguous. The CDR3 covers 13 residues. Deletions cut 3 bases from V and 2 bases from J, with 7 bases between. CDR1 and CDR2 (germline): ENHRY, SYGVKD. CDR3 nucleotides: TGTGCCATCAGTGAATCCATGCAAGAGACCCAGTACTTC. Protein sequence: CAISESMQETQYF.

This clonotype was found many times. The chain uses TRBV7-8 and TRBJ1-2, with a weak D call TRBD1 (6 bases). Germline loops: CDR1 SGHVS, CDR2 FQNEAQ. Trimming took off 8 bases at V and 4 bases at J, with 17 bases between the two ends. The CDR3 length is 14 residues. The CDR3: CASLDPRGSYGYTF. CDR3 DNA: TGTGCCAGCCTCGACCCCAGGGGCTCCTATGGCTACACCTTC.

Ten or more counts support this clonotype. The chain joins TRBV7-9 to TRBJ2-6; D gene ambiguous. V dropped 10 bases and J dropped 1 base, with 14 bases sitting between them. The CDR3 sequence is 15 residues long. Germline values: CDR1 SEHNR, CDR2 FQNEAQ (reference sequence). CDR3 coding DNA: TGTGCCACCCGCCCTCTGGCGTCTGGGGCCAACGTCCTGACTTTC. Amino acid sequence: CATRPLASGANVLTF.

This clonotype was counted many times. CDR3 amino acids: CASSQSPDRGTYNEQFF. CDR3 nucleotides: TGCGCCAGCAGCCAGTCGCCCGACAGGGGGACTTACAATGAGCAGTTCTTC. This chain joins TRBV4-1 and TRBJ2-1, with 9 bases matching TRBD1. Trimming cost V 3 bases and J 4 bases; bases outside gene matches: 10. Germline-derived CDR1 and CDR2 are MGHRA and YSYEKL. The CDR3 is 17 residues long.

This clonotype was detected only a few times. The chain is built from TRBV25-1 and TRBJ2-7; D gene unclear. This CDR3 is 14 amino acids long. V lost 5 bases to trimming and J lost 1 base, with 12 bases between them. Germline lookup yields CDR1 MGHDK and CDR2 SYGVNS. The CDR3: CASSKYVRSYEQYF. CDR3 bases: TGTGCCAGCAGTAAGTACGTACGGTCCTACGAGCAGTACTTC.

This clonotype was recorded at least ten times. The chain couples TRBV24-1 to TRBJ2-1, with 11 bases identical to TRBD2. The trim removed 3 bases at V and 3 bases at J, leaving 3 bases unmatched. Germline V gene data show CDR1 as KGHDR and CDR2 as SFDVKD. This CDR3 has 16 residues. The DNA of the CDR3 is TGTGCCACCAGTGATCCCCTAGCGGGAGGCTACAATGAGCAGTTCTTC. Amino acids: CATSDPLAGGYNEQFF.

This clonotype has only a few counts. The chain employs TRBV2 and TRBJ2-1; 7 bases line up with TRBD2. CDR1 is SNHLY and CDR2 is FYNNEI in the germline V gene. With V trimmed by 6 bases and J by 1 base, 6 bases remained unmatched. CDR3 length: 15 amino acids. CDR3 loop: CASSPLARSYNEQFF. The CDR3 DNA sequence: TGTGCCAGCAGCCCACTAGCGCGGTCCTACAATGAGCAGTTCTTC. Full variable domain (rest looked up from reference TRBV2 and TRBJ2-1): EPEVTQTPSHQVTQMGQEVILRCVPISNHLYFYWYRQILGQKVEFLVSFYNNEISEKSEIFDDQFSVERPDGSNFTLKIRSTKLEDSAMYFCASSPLARSYNEQFFGPGTRLTVL.

This clonotype has ten or more counts. The chain combines TRBV9 with TRBJ2-5; D is undetermined. Deletions cut 0 bases from V and 2 bases from J, with 8 bases between. The CDR3 loop spans 14 amino acids. Germline V gene lookup returns CDR1 SGDLS and CDR2 YYNGEE. CDR3 DNA: TGTGCCAGCAGCGTAGGGACGATTCAAGAGACCCAGTACTTC. Its protein is CASSVGTIQETQYF.

This clonotype was recorded many times. CDR3 nucleotide sequence: TGTGCCAGCAGCTTGAATGGCCTCACAAGGATGAACACTGAAGCTTTCTTT. It translates to CASSLNGLTRMNTEAFF. The chain carries TRBV5-5 and TRBJ1-1, with unresolved D. V lost 1 base, J lost 0 bases, and 16 bases lay in between. Germline CDR1 reads SGHKS; CDR2 reads YYEKEE (reference sequence). The CDR3 runs 17 residues. The whole variable domain, filled in from reference TRBV5-5 and TRBJ1-1, reads DAGVTQSPTHLIKTRGQQVTLRCSPISGHKSVSWYQQVLGQGPQFIFQYYEKEERGRGNFPDRFSARQFPNYSSELNVNALLLGDSALYLCASSLNGLTRMNTEAFFGQGTRLTVV.

This clonotype appeared many times. The chain joins TRBV4-2 to TRBJ2-5, with TRBD2 as a possible D gene (5 bases). This CDR3 region has 14 residues. CDR1 and CDR2 (germline): LGHNA, YNFKEQ. Trimming shortened V by 0 bases and J by 9 bases, and 14 bases separated the two germline ends. The CDR3 loop reads CASSQDGSYGAQYF. The CDR3 region has the DNA TGTGCCAGCAGCCAAGATGGCTCCTACGGGGCCCAGTACTTC.

This clonotype was seen at least ten times. The CDR3 protein is CASSQGGLDEGQPQHF. In DNA form, the CDR3 reads TGTGCCAGCAGCCAAGGAGGGCTTGATGAGGGTCAGCCCCAGCATTTT. The rearrangement uses TRBV4-2 and TRBJ1-5; D not certain. Germline CDR1 LGHNA, CDR2 YNFKEQ. This CDR3 is built from 16 residues. V was shortened by 1 base and J by 6 bases, with 16 bases between the two germline ends.

This clonotype was counted only a few times. The chain uses TRBV18 and TRBJ2-7, with TRBD2 as a possible D gene (5 bases). This CDR3 is 17 amino acids long. Trimming removed 1 base at V and 0 bases at J, with 16 bases between. CDR1 and CDR2 from the germline V gene are KGHSH and LQKENI. The CDR3 bases are TGTGCCAGCTCACCACGGGTAAGCGGAGATGGCTCCTACGAGCAGTACTTC. As protein: CASSPRVSGDGSYEQYF.